Listed below are T cell receptor beta chains from one sample, sequenced in a study of T cells after yellow fever vaccination. MiXCR, applied by TCRdb to the 5' RACE reads, yields one record per CDR3 protein. The data hold a few hundred thousand distinct CDR3 sequences, with around 16% observed a single time. The sequencing used PBMCs, collected less than 6 days after the first yellow fever vaccination. The receptors here all came from a man aged 18 to 35 who received the YFV17D yellow fever vaccine. Each CDR3 is given with its conserved first and last residue. A D gene is named only where the DNA matches it firmly. Only part of the rows carry a size: once, few, many, or a class if the clone is expanded.

CASRAGTFADEKLFF,TGCGCCAGCAGGGCCGGGACATTCGCTGATGAAAAACTGTTTTTT,TRBV5-1,.,few,TRBJ1-4
CASSLGYEQETQYF,TGTGCCAGCAGCTTAGGTTATGAGCAAGAGACCCAGTACTTC,TRBV7-2,.,.,TRBJ2-5
CASSQAPGASIGELFF,TGCGCCAGCAGCCAAGCCCCGGGGGCCTCTATCGGGGAGCTGTTTTTT,TRBV4-1,.,few,TRBJ2-2
CASSFDPRDSLYNEQFF,TGTGCCAGCAGCTTCGACCCCCGGGACAGTCTTTACAATGAGCAGTTCTTC,TRBV7-3,TRBD1,.,TRBJ2-1
CASVQARGYNEQFF,TGTGCCAGTGTCCAAGCCAGGGGATACAATGAGCAGTTCTTC,TRBV19,.,.,TRBJ2-1
CASSLTPPGYGYTF,TGTGCCAGCAGCCTAACCCCACCTGGTTATGGCTACACCTTC,TRBV12-3/TRBV12-4,.,many,TRBJ1-2
CASRPGHPYGYTF,TGTGCCAGCAGGCCGGGACACCCCTATGGCTACACCTTC,TRBV6-1,.,many,TRBJ1-2
CASSLEGANGNTIYF,TGCGCCAGCAGCTTGGAGGGGGCGAACGGAAACACCATATATTTT,TRBV5-1,TRBD1,.,TRBJ1-3
CASSSRGTASGNTIYF,TGTGCCAGCAGCTCTCGAGGAACAGCCTCTGGAAACACCATATATTTT,TRBV5-6,.,few,TRBJ1-3
CSARRGLGLSDGETQYF,TGCAGTGCCCGTAGGGGACTAGGGTTAAGCGATGGAGAGACCCAGTACTTC,TRBV20-1,TRBD2,.,TRBJ2-5
CASSPTTGTAYEQYF,TGCGCCAGCAGCCCGACCACCGGGACAGCCTACGAGCAGTACTTC,TRBV5-1,TRBD1,few,TRBJ2-7
CASSSTSGGAWYNEQFF,TGTGCCAGCAGCTCCACGTCCGGGGGGGCCTGGTACAATGAGCAGTTCTTC,TRBV7-9,TRBD2,.,TRBJ2-1
CASSGSSGVQETQYF,TGTGCCAGCAGCGGATCTAGCGGGGTCCAAGAGACCCAGTACTTC,TRBV7-2,TRBD2,.,TRBJ2-5
CASSPGGSPLHF,TGTGCCAGCAGTCCCGGGGGTTCACCCCTCCACTTT,TRBV7-9,.,.,TRBJ1-6
CAVSVGTDTQYF,TGTGCCGTTAGCGTCGGCACAGATACGCAGTATTTT,TRBV7-2,.,few,TRBJ2-3
CAQGDTQYF,TGTGCCCAGGGGGATACGCAGTATTTT,TRBV7-2,.,few,TRBJ2-3
CASSRAGRQGYTF,TGCGCCAGCAGCCGGGCCGGCCGCCAGGGCTACACCTTC,TRBV5-1,.,.,TRBJ1-2
CAWSDWDDKETQYF,TGTGCCTGGAGCGACTGGGACGACAAAGAGACCCAGTACTTC,TRBV30,.,few,TRBJ2-5
CSALTGYSSYEQYF,TGCAGTGCGCTTACAGGTTACAGCTCCTACGAGCAGTACTTC,TRBV20-1,.,few,TRBJ2-7
CASSWDRGTYEQYF,TGTGCCAGCAGTTGGGACAGGGGAACCTACGAGCAGTACTTC,TRBV6-5,TRBD1,.,TRBJ2-7
CASRGRASYNEQFF,TGTGCCAGCAGGGGCAGAGCCTCCTACAATGAGCAGTTCTTC,TRBV6-1,.,few,TRBJ2-1
CAISEKLGQSTDTQYF,TGTGCCATCAGTGAGAAACTGGGACAGAGCACAGATACGCAGTATTTT,TRBV10-3,TRBD1,.,TRBJ2-3
CASSQGQGAQYF,TGTGCCAGCAGCCAAGGGCAGGGCGCGCAGTACTTC,TRBV3-1,.,few,TRBJ2-7
CATSRGGGATGELFF,TGTGCCACCAGCAGAGGCGGGGGGGCCACCGGGGAGCTGTTTTTT,TRBV15,TRBD2,.,TRBJ2-2
CASRFSSIGTDTQYF,TGTGCCAGCAGATTTAGCTCGATCGGCACAGATACGCAGTATTTT,TRBV6-5,.,few,TRBJ2-3
CASSPQEFRGYTF,TGTGCCAGCAGTCCACAGGAGTTCCGTGGCTACACCTTC,TRBV12-3/TRBV12-4,.,many,TRBJ1-2
CATSDPAAASGAGETQYF,TGTGCCACCAGTGACCCTGCGGCGGCTAGCGGGGCAGGGGAGACCCAGTACTTC,TRBV24-1,TRBD2,.,TRBJ2-5
CASSVDPSGNEQFF,TGTGCCAGCAGCGTAGACCCGTCGGGGAATGAGCAGTTCTTC,TRBV9,.,.,TRBJ2-1
CASSLDKYQETQYF,TGTGCCAGCAGCTTAGACAAGTACCAAGAGACCCAGTACTTC,TRBV11-2,.,few,TRBJ2-5
CASSPKGLTSGGVYNEQFF,TGTGCCAGCAGCCCGAAGGGCTTGACTAGCGGGGGGGTCTACAATGAGCAGTTCTTC,TRBV11-2,TRBD2,.,TRBJ2-1
CASRPSGGLDTQYF,TGTGCCAGCAGGCCTAGCGGGGGGTTAGATACGCAGTATTTT,TRBV6-2/TRBV6-3,TRBD2,few,TRBJ2-3
CASSAPGGGFGEQFF,TGTGCCAGCAGTGCCCCAGGGGGGGGGTTTGGGGAGCAGTTCTTC,TRBV2,.,few,TRBJ2-1
CASRLHRAPNTGELFF,TGTGCCAGCAGACTACACAGGGCTCCGAACACCGGGGAGCTGTTTTTT,TRBV6-2/TRBV6-3,.,many,TRBJ2-2
CASSFDSGLSYTEAFF,TGTGCCAGCAGCTTTGATTCAGGGTTGTCGTACACTGAAGCTTTCTTT,TRBV7-2,.,.,TRBJ1-1
CAISLQGRTEAFF,TGTGCCATCAGTTTACAGGGGAGGACTGAAGCTTTCTTT,TRBV10-3,TRBD1,.,TRBJ1-1
CASSDRLAGATSPVSGANVLTF,TGTGCCAGCAGCGACAGACTAGCGGGGGCCACCTCACCAGTCTCTGGGGCCAACGTCCTGACTTTC,TRBV5-2,.,few,TRBJ2-6